One and the same sample provided the 25 T cell receptor beta chains below, sequenced in a study of blood T cell repertoires in COVID-19. The protocol was immunoSEQ multiplex PCR, while the TCRdb copy is restricted to in-frame clones and leaves out a portion. The table shows under 150,000 clones, with approximately 85% occurring only once. Sequences were obtained from peripheral blood. All receptors derive from a woman in her fifties or sixties with COVID-19, enrolled during active disease.

This clone was seen once. This chain joins TRBV6-5 and TRBJ1-5; 8 bases are a match to TRBD1. Germline values: CDR1 MNHEY, CDR2 SVGAGI. V gave up 2 bases and J gave up 5 bases; unmatched junction bases: 5. This CDR3 has 15 amino acids. CDR3 residues: CASSYTTGADQPQHF. The CDR3 region has the DNA TGTGCCAGCAGTTACACGACAGGGGCCGATCAGCCCCAGCATTTT.

This clone came up once. V gene TRBV3-1 (or the pseudogene TRBV3-2) combines with J gene TRBJ1-3; 7 bases match TRBD1. The ends lost 2 bases at V and 3 bases at J; junction bases unmatched: 4. CDR1 and CDR2 from the germline V gene are LGHDT and YNNKEL (reference sequence). This CDR3 is 15 amino acids long. CDR3 sequence reads: CASSQYDRVGNTIYF. The CDR3, as DNA: TGTGCCAGCAGCCAATATGACAGGGTTGGAAACACCATATATTTT.

The gene calls are TRBV12-3 or TRBV12-4 and TRBJ1-5; D unclear. V was clipped by 7 bases and J by 4 bases, with 11 bases between them. The CDR3 covers 13 residues. The CDR3 DNA reads TGTGCCAGCACCGAACAAGAAAATCAGCCCCAGCATTTT. It translates to CASTEQENQPQHF.

V usage is TRBV9 and J usage is TRBJ2-1; 7 bases agree with TRBD1. This CDR3 contains 14 residues. With V trimmed by 3 bases and J by 10 bases, 10 bases remained unmatched. CDR1 is SGDLS, CDR2 YYNGEE, per germline. CDR3 sequence: CASSAGGQVREQFF. CDR3 DNA: TGTGCCAGCAGCGCCGGAGGACAGGTCCGCGAGCAGTTCTTC.

This chain joins TRBV28 and TRBJ1-5; D is possibly TRBD1 (5 bases). V shed 3 bases and J shed 6 bases, with 6 bases lying between them. Per germline, CDR1 MDHEN and CDR2 SYDVKM. The CDR3 consists of 12 residues. CDR3 sequence: CASSFGGQPQHF. The CDR3 DNA reads TGTGCCAGCAGTTTCGGGGGTCAGCCCCAGCATTTT.

The chain uses TRBV7-3 and TRBJ2-3, with a possible D match to TRBD2 (5 bases). The germline CDR1 and CDR2 sequences are SGHTA and FQGTGA. Trimming pared 7 bases from V and 1 base from J, leaving 9 bases between. The length of the CDR3 is 13 residues. The chain's CDR3 is CASNHGGTDTQYF. The CDR3 coding sequence is TGTGCCAGCAACCACGGGGGCACAGATACGCAGTATTTT.

The chain joins TRBV7-2 to TRBJ2-7; 14 bases line up with TRBD2. The J segment lost 6 bases and the V segment lost 2 bases, leaving 6 bases of the junction unmatched. This CDR3 region has 16 residues. The germline V gene encodes CDR1 SGHTA and CDR2 FQGNSA. CDR3 nucleotide sequence: TGTGCCAGCAGCTTACGACTAGCGGGGGGGCCGGCCGAGCAGTACTTC. Protein sequence: CASSLRLAGGPAEQYF.

V is TRBV27 and J is TRBJ2-7, with D perhaps TRBD1 (5 bases). Germline values: CDR1 MNHEY, CDR2 SMNVEV (reference sequence). CDR3 length: 13 amino acids. The germline V and J ends were trimmed by 9 bases and 6 bases, with 18 bases remaining between them. The CDR3 here is CASFDRPLGEQYF. The CDR3 DNA reads TGTGCCAGTTTTGACAGACCCCTTGGCGAGCAGTACTTC.

This chain joins TRBV6-4 and TRBJ2-5; TRBD2 agrees at 10 bases. With V trimmed by 5 bases and J by 1 base, 4 bases remained unmatched. This CDR3 comprises 15 residues. Germline V gene data show CDR1 as MRHNA and CDR2 as SNTAGT. The CDR3 DNA reads as TGTGCCAGCAGTCTCCTAGCGGGGGCCCAAGAGACCCAGTACTTC. Its protein is CASSLLAGAQETQYF.

This chain uses TRBV10-3 with TRBJ1-2; TRBD1 matches at 7 bases. The J segment lost 3 bases and the V segment lost 5 bases, leaving 3 bases of the junction unmatched. The CDR3 has 13 residues. The germline V gene has CDR1 ENHRY and CDR2 SYGVKD. The CDR3 reads CAISTTGDYGYTF. CDR3 sequence (DNA): TGTGCCATCAGTACCACAGGGGACTATGGCTACACCTTC.

The J gene is TRBJ2-7, the V gene TRBV19; 8 bases line up with TRBD1. V shed 4 bases and J 0 bases; nucleotides not matched to a gene: 2. This CDR3 has 14 amino acids. Per germline, CDR1 LNHDA and CDR2 SQIVND (reference sequence). CDR3 loop: CASSRTGSSYEQYF. The CDR3 DNA reads TGTGCCAGTAGTAGGACAGGGAGCTCCTACGAGCAGTACTTC.

This clone was detected a few times. The gene calls are TRBV29-1 and TRBJ2-3; D unresolved. The V gene lost 4 bases and the J gene lost 2 bases, with 16 bases spanning the gap. The CDR3 has 15 amino acids. The V gene's germline CDR1 is SQVTM and CDR2 ANQGSEA. This CDR3 reads CSVGRLAQFTDTQYF. The CDR3, as DNA: TGCAGCGTTGGGCGGCTGGCCCAATTCACAGATACGCAGTATTTT.

Note on this clone: Additional DNA sequences in this sample encode the identical CDR3. This chain connects TRBV2 to TRBJ1-5; tentative D call: TRBD1 (5 bases). Germline CDR1 is SNHLY and CDR2 is FYNNEI. The CDR3 is made up of 13 amino acids. V dropped 3 bases and J dropped 6 bases, with 9 bases sitting between them. CDR3 region: CASSEQGGQPQHF. For the CDR3, the DNA is TGTGCCAGCAGTGAGCAGGGTGGTCAGCCCCAGCATTTT.

The chain links TRBV5-6 to TRBJ2-7; possible D gene TRBD2, 5 bases. Germline CDR1 reads SGHDT; CDR2 reads YYEEEE. The V and J ends lost 5 bases and 2 bases respectively, with 17 bases between them. The CDR3 is 15 residues long. CDR3 protein: CASRPMWEPPYEQYF. The CDR3 nucleotides read TGTGCCAGCAGGCCGATGTGGGAGCCTCCCTACGAGCAGTACTTC.

V usage is TRBV7-6 and J usage is TRBJ1-5; D may be TRBD1 (5 bases). CDR3 length: 14 amino acids. V was trimmed by 1 base and J by 2 bases, leaving 6 bases between them. Germline lookup yields CDR1 SGHVS and CDR2 FNYEAQ. The CDR3 here is CASSLGGGNQPQHF. In nucleotides, the CDR3 is TGTGCCAGCAGCTTAGGGGGGGGCAATCAGCCCCAGCATTTT.

The rearrangement links TRBV6-5 to TRBJ2-3; D call uncertain. V was pared by 2 bases and J by 9 bases, with 12 bases between. The CDR3 has 13 residues. Germline CDR1 MNHEY, CDR2 SVGAGI. The DNA for the CDR3 is TGTGCCAGCAGTTACGGGCAATCCCTCACGCAGTATTTT. Protein: CASSYGQSLTQYF.

This clone came up a few times. This chain connects TRBV11-1 to TRBJ1-5; tentatively, D is TRBD1 (5 bases). V dropped 3 bases and J dropped 4 bases, with 13 bases sitting between them. Germline assignment: CDR1 SGHAT and CDR2 FQDESV (reference sequence). CDR3 length equals 15 residues. This CDR3 reads CASSLGPDPNQPQHF. The CDR3 DNA reads TGTGCCAGCAGCTTGGGGCCGGACCCTAATCAGCCCCAGCATTTT.

CDR3 bases: TGTGCCAGCAGTGCGGGTTGGGAGGCTTTCTTT. Protein: CASSAGWEAFF. The chain employs TRBV12-3 or TRBV12-4 and TRBJ1-1; no clear D gene. This CDR3 is 11 amino acids long. V lost 5 bases and J 11 bases, leaving 12 bases between the germline ends.

This chain joins TRBV28 and TRBJ1-2, with D perhaps matching TRBD1 (5 bases). The germline CDR1 and CDR2 sequences are MDHEN and SYDVKM. The CDR3 contains 18 residues. V was cut by 5 bases and J by 5 bases, with 27 bases left in between. This chain's CDR3 is CASSPGGARVQAYYGYTF. The CDR3 DNA reads as TGTGCCAGCAGTCCGGGCGGGGCAAGGGTACAGGCCTATTATGGCTACACCTTC.

The table lists this clone with a count of one. The chain uses TRBV18 and TRBJ2-1, with 7 bases matching TRBD2. From germline, CDR1 is KGHSH and CDR2 LQKENI. CDR3 length: 15 amino acids. J lost 0 bases, V lost 4 bases, and 3 bases had no gene match. The CDR3 DNA sequence: TGTGCCAGCTCACGGGGGGGAAGCTCCTACAATGAGCAGTTCTTC. This gives the protein CASSRGGSSYNEQFF.

The chain links TRBV4-2 to TRBJ2-5; 9 positions match TRBD1. Trimming at V came to 0 bases and at J to 7 bases, leaving 9 bases not matched to a gene. The CDR3 is 16 residues long. In germline, CDR1 is LGHNA, CDR2 YNFKEQ. The CDR3 DNA is TGTGCCAGCAGCCAAGAAGTCGGACAGGGGTTTTCGACCCAGTACTTC. Encoded protein: CASSQEVGQGFSTQYF.

The chain uses TRBV4-1 and TRBJ1-1, with 11 bases fitting TRBD1. This CDR3 comprises 16 residues. Germline-derived CDR1 and CDR2 are MGHRA and YSYEKL. V was clipped by 0 bases and J by 3 bases; unmatched bases: 3. For the CDR3, the DNA is TGCGCCAGCAGCCAAGATACGGGACAGGGGGACACTGAAGCTTTCTTT. Residues: CASSQDTGQGDTEAFF.

The chain is built from TRBV10-3 and TRBJ1-4, with TRBD1 matching 9 bases. This CDR3 has 17 residues. Germline loops: CDR1 ENHRY, CDR2 SYGVKD. Trimming cost V 6 bases and J 7 bases; bases outside gene matches: 15. CDR3 sequence (DNA): TGTGCCATCAGCCCCGGTTATGGGACAGGGCGTCGTGAAAAACTGTTTTTT. The encoded protein is CAISPGYGTGRREKLFF.

The rearrangement links TRBV6-5 to TRBJ1-1; 10 bases line up with TRBD1. V was clipped by 6 bases and J by 3 bases; unmatched bases: 1. The CDR3 extends over 13 amino acids. CDR1 MNHEY and CDR2 SVGAGI come from the germline V gene. In DNA form, the CDR3 reads TGTGCCAGCAGGGGACAGGGGCACACTGAAGCTTTCTTT. The encoded protein is CASRGQGHTEAFF.

The chain couples TRBV19 to TRBJ2-7; weak D call: TRBD2 (6 bases). Germline CDR1 LNHDA, CDR2 SQIVND (reference sequence). The CDR3 has 15 residues. The V and J ends lost 1 base and 0 bases respectively, with 10 bases between them. CDR3 nucleotides: TGTGCCAGTAGTATAGGAGGAGGGTACTCCTACGAGCAGTACTTC. Translating it yields CASSIGGGYSYEQYF. The full variable domain, its missing parts supplied by reference TRBV19 and TRBJ2-7, is DGGITQSPKYLFRKEGQNVTLSCEQNLNHDAMYWYRQDPGQGLRLIYYSQIVNDFQKGDIAEGYSVSREKKESFPLTVTSAQKNPTAFYLCASSIGGGYSYEQYFGPGTRLTVT.